This passage covers 27 T cell receptor beta chains from one sample sequenced in a study of T cells in Graves' hyperthyroidism and ophthalmopathy. TCR beta CDR3 sequences were amplified from RNA transcripts. The TCR CDR3 first-round RT-PCR relied on the HTBI primer set. TCRdb called the multiplex PCR reads again in MiXCR, with one record for every CDR3 protein. Of about 420,000 distinct CDR3 sequences in the sample, around 16% were seen once. The sequenced material came from blood. These receptors were obtained from a woman aged 18-30 years with Graves' hyperthyroidism.

This clonotype occurred many times. The rearrangement uses TRBV11-2 and TRBJ2-5; no definite D call. Germline V CDR1 and CDR2: SGHAT, FQNNGV. CDR3 length equals 14 residues. Deletions cut 5 bases from V and 3 bases from J, with 13 bases between. The CDR3 sequence: CASSPDWPKETQYF. CDR3 nucleotide sequence: TGTGCCAGCAGCCCCGACTGGCCTAAAGAGACCCAGTACTTC.

This clonotype was counted ten times or more. The J gene is TRBJ1-2, the V gene TRBV20-1; the match to TRBD1 covers 12 bases. V was pared by 1 base and J by 9 bases, with 9 bases of the junction left unmatched. This CDR3 is built from 15 residues. CDR1 and CDR2 from the germline V gene are DFQATT and SNEGSKA (reference sequence). CDR3 bases: TGCAGTGCTAGAGTACCGGGACAGGGGGCGAAAAGCTACACCTTC. Translated: CSARVPGQGAKSYTF.

The chain carries TRBV9 and TRBJ2-1, with D maybe TRBD2 (5 bases). The V gene's germline CDR1 is SGDLS and CDR2 YYNGEE. V lost 2 bases and J lost 5, with 8 bases in between. This CDR3 spans 13 amino acids. CDR3 amino acids: CASSVDSDNEQFF. In DNA, the CDR3 is TGTGCCAGCAGCGTGGACTCAGACAATGAGCAGTTCTTC.

The sample holds a few counts of this clonotype. The rearrangement links TRBV11-3 to TRBJ1-4; a weak D match, TRBD1 (6 bases). V was clipped by 4 bases and J by 0 bases, with 18 bases between them. This CDR3 has 18 amino acids. Germline loops: CDR1 SGHNT, CDR2 YENEEA. The CDR3 spells CASSSRQASLATNEKLFF. The CDR3 region has the DNA TGTGCCAGCAGCTCCCGACAGGCGTCCCTTGCAACTAATGAAAAACTGTTTTTT.

Notes on this clonotype: A read error may explain this, as a much larger clone is one base away. The CDR3 end shows no conserved phenylalanine or tryptophan, and so a read error is likely. This chain links TRBV28 with TRBJ1-3; D unresolved. Deletions cut 8 bases from V and 2 bases from J, with 1 base between. Per germline, CDR1 MDHEN and CDR2 SYDVKM. The CDR3 covers 10 residues. The CDR3 DNA is TGTGCCAGCGCTGGAAACACCATATATTCT. Translated, it gives CASAGNTIYS.

Here the CDR3 DNA reads TGTGCCAGCAGGCATAGCGGCCGCACAGATACGCAGTATTTT. Translating it yields CASRHSGRTDTQYF. J is TRBJ2-3 and V is TRBV12-3 or TRBV12-4, with D possibly matching TRBD2 (6 bases). This CDR3 is built from 14 residues. Trimming left V 6 bases short and J 1 base short, with 11 bases between.

This clonotype was seen many times. V usage is TRBV5-6 and J usage is TRBJ2-2; D remains ambiguous. With 4 bases removed from V and 8 bases from J, the gap between germline ends came to 9 bases. This CDR3 has 12 amino acids. Germline CDR1 and CDR2: SGHDT and YYEEEE. The CDR3 sequence: CASSRILGELFF. CDR3 coding DNA: TGTGCCAGCAGCCGTATCCTGGGGGAGCTGTTTTTT.

This clonotype came up a few times. The rearrangement joins TRBV19 to TRBJ1-1; 8 bases map to TRBD1. This CDR3 comprises 14 residues. CDR1 is LNHDA, CDR2 SQIVND, per germline (reference sequence). J gave up 1 base and V 8 bases, and 6 bases lay outside the gene matches. CDR3 sequence: CASGSGTGNTEAFF. The CDR3 bases are TGTGCCAGTGGGTCCGGGACAGGGAACACTGAAGCTTTCTTT.

In this sample, this clonotype turned up many times. The chain links TRBV12-3 or TRBV12-4 to TRBJ2-5; D is undetermined. The ends were cut back, 6 bases at V and 3 bases at J, with 8 bases in the middle. The CDR3 runs to 12 residues. The CDR3 region has the DNA TGTGCCAGCAGCTCAGTCGAAGAGACCCAGTACTTC. It is translated as CASSSVEETQYF.

This clonotype showed up many times. This chain joins TRBV2 and TRBJ1-4; 10 bases are a match to TRBD1. V was pared by 8 bases and J by 8 bases, with 5 bases of the junction left unmatched. CDR1 SNHLY and CDR2 FYNNEI come from the germline V gene. The CDR3 runs to 13 residues. The DNA of the CDR3 is TGTGCCAGCGGGGACAGGGGAGGAGAAAAACTGTTTTTT. Its protein is CASGDRGGEKLFF.

This clonotype was observed a handful of times. This rearrangement joins TRBV24-1 to TRBJ2-3; D may be TRBD2 (6 bases). Germline lookup yields CDR1 KGHDR and CDR2 SFDVKD. The CDR3 extends over 14 amino acids. V lost 5 bases, J lost 1 base, and 9 bases lay in between. The CDR3 reads CATSGTGGTDTQYF. As DNA, the CDR3 is TGTGCCACCAGTGGGACGGGAGGCACAGATACGCAGTATTTT.

This clonotype came up many times. This chain connects TRBV7-3 to TRBJ2-3, with 10 bases lining up with TRBD2. V was clipped by 6 bases and J by 6 bases; unmatched bases: 6. Germline CDR1 and CDR2: SGHTA and FQGTGA. This CDR3 comprises 14 residues. The CDR3 coding sequence is TGTGCCAGCAGTAAGCGGGAGGGGTTTGATACGCAGTATTTT. It codes for CASSKREGFDTQYF.

This clonotype was detected ten times or more. The chain uses TRBV11-3 and TRBJ2-4; maybe TRBD2 (5 bases). The CDR3 consists of 14 residues. In germline, CDR1 is SGHNT, CDR2 YENEEA. V gave up 5 bases and J gave up 7 bases, with 15 bases separating them. The CDR3 DNA follows: TGTGCCAGCAGCCCCCAGAGTGGGAGTAACATTCAGTACTTC. Residues: CASSPQSGSNIQYF.

The chain has TRBV5-1 and TRBJ1-4, with D perhaps matching TRBD1 (5 bases). The V and J ends lost 4 bases and 0 bases respectively, with 16 bases between them. This CDR3 comprises 17 residues. Germline CDR1 reads SGHRS; CDR2 reads YFSETQ. The CDR3 sequence is CASSQSGFRATNEKLFF. In DNA form, the CDR3 reads TGCGCCAGCAGCCAATCAGGGTTTAGAGCAACTAATGAAAAACTGTTTTTT. The variable domain in full, with the rest retrieved from reference TRBV5-1 and TRBJ1-4, is KAGVTQTPRYLIKTRGQQVTLSCSPISGHRSVSWYQQTPGQGLQFLFEYFSETQRNKGNFPGRFSGRQFSNSRSEMNVSTLELGDSALYLCASSQSGFRATNEKLFFGSGTQLSVL.

The chain joins TRBV19 to TRBJ2-5; 7 bases match TRBD2. The germline V gene encodes CDR1 LNHDA and CDR2 SQIVND (reference sequence). This CDR3 region has 17 residues. Losses at the gene ends were 1 base for V and 2 bases for J; bases not matched to a gene: 10. CDR3 DNA: TGTGCCAGTAGTATAGTACCTAGCGGCTACCTACAAGAGACCCAGTACTTC. It is translated as CASSIVPSGYLQETQYF.

This clonotype appeared many times. The rearrangement links TRBV28 to TRBJ2-5, with a weak D call TRBD1 (5 bases). The V end lost 2 bases, the J end lost 2 bases, and 12 bases lay between the germline ends. The CDR3 consists of 15 residues. Germline CDR1 reads MDHEN; CDR2 reads SYDVKM. CDR3 in DNA: TGTGCCAGCAGTTTACCCAGGGAAGTTCAAGAGACCCAGTACTTC. It yields the protein CASSLPREVQETQYF.

This clonotype was observed many times. The chain is built from TRBV11-2 and TRBJ1-2; D gene unclear. The V end lost 4 bases, the J end lost 3 bases, and 9 bases lay between the germline ends. The CDR3 length is 13 residues. Looked up from germline, CDR1 is SGHAT and CDR2 is FQNNGV. The chain's CDR3 is CASSSQTYYGYTF. CDR3 DNA: TGTGCCAGCAGCTCGCAGACATACTATGGCTACACCTTC. Full variable domain (remainder filled in from reference TRBV11-2 and TRBJ1-2): EAGVAQSPRYKIIEKRQSVAFWCNPISGHATLYWYQQILGQGPKLLIQFQNNGVVDDSQLPKDRFSAERLKGVDSTLKIQPAKLEDSAVYLCASSSQTYYGYTFGSGTRLTVV.

This clonotype turned up a few times. The J gene is TRBJ2-7, the V gene TRBV5-4; TRBD2 matches at 7 bases. Germline CDR1 SGHNT, CDR2 YYREEE (reference sequence). There are 13 residues in the CDR3. Unmatched junction bases numbered 4, after V lost 2 bases and J lost 5 bases. Here the CDR3 DNA reads TGTGCCAGCAGCTTCAGGGAGGGGAACGAGCAGTACTTC. It specifies CASSFREGNEQYF.

This clonotype showed up many times. This chain uses TRBV9 with TRBJ2-2; D is ambiguous. This CDR3 has 13 residues. CDR1 and CDR2 from the germline V gene are SGDLS and YYNGEE. With 0 bases removed from V and 5 bases from J, the gap between germline ends came to 5 bases. The CDR3 region is CASSVEATGELFF. DNA for the CDR3: TGTGCCAGCAGCGTAGAGGCGACCGGGGAGCTGTTTTTT. Drawing the rest from reference TRBV9 and TRBJ2-2, the complete variable domain is DSGVTQTPKHLITATGQRVTLRCSPRSGDLSVYWYQQSLDQGLQFLIQYYNGEERAKGNILERFSAQQFPDLHSELNLSSLELGDSALYFCASSVEATGELFFGEGSRLTVL.

This clonotype was counted between two and nine times. V and J are TRBV19 and TRBJ2-7, with D perhaps TRBD2 (6 bases). Germline V gene lookup returns CDR1 LNHDA and CDR2 SQIVND (reference sequence). The CDR3 runs 14 residues. The germline V and J ends were trimmed by 5 bases and 6 bases, with 17 bases remaining between them. CDR3 amino acids: CASSHAGQGFEQYF. DNA of the CDR3: TGTGCCAGTAGTCATGCGGGGCAGGGATTCGAGCAGTACTTC.

Ten or more counts support this clonotype. V gene TRBV11-2 combines with J gene TRBJ1-1; perhaps TRBD1 as D (5 bases). From germline, CDR1 is SGHAT and CDR2 FQNNGV. This CDR3 is 16 amino acids long. Trimming took off 0 bases at V and 8 bases at J, with 19 bases between the two ends. CDR3 DNA: TGTGCCAGCAGCTTAGATCATCGGGGCCCACTAACCGAAGCTTTCTTT. The encoded protein is CASSLDHRGPLTEAFF.

The J gene is TRBJ2-1, the V gene TRBV7-9, with 8 bases identical to TRBD2. The CDR3 sequence is 13 residues long. CDR1 and CDR2 from the germline V gene are SEHNR and FQNEAQ (reference sequence). V dropped 0 bases and J dropped 10; count of bases not matched to a gene: 2. In DNA, the CDR3 is TGTGCCAGCAGCTTAGCGGGGACTAGGGAGCAGTTCTTC. Amino acid sequence: CASSLAGTREQFF. Using reference TRBV7-9 and TRBJ2-1 for the parts outside the CDR3, the full variable domain is DTGVSQNPRHKITKRGQNVTFRCDPISEHNRLYWYRQTLGQGPEFLTYFQNEAQLEKSRLLSDRFSAERPKGSFSTLEIQRTEQGDSAMYLCASSLAGTREQFFGPGTRLTVL.

This clonotype was recorded many times. The V gene is TRBV30, the J gene TRBJ1-4; D perhaps matches TRBD1 (5 bases). CDR1 is GTSNPN, CDR2 SVGIG, per germline (reference sequence). The CDR3 totals 13 residues. Trimming shortened V by 1 base and J by 4 bases, and 7 bases separated the two germline ends. The CDR3 DNA reads as TGTGCCTGGAGTGCGGGGGGTAATGAAAAACTGTTTTTT. Translation gives CAWSAGGNEKLFF.

This clonotype has only a few counts. J is TRBJ2-2 and V is TRBV4-1; 8 bases match TRBD1. Germline assignment: CDR1 MGHRA and CDR2 YSYEKL. The CDR3 covers 15 residues. V shed 0 bases, J shed 5 bases, and the junction held 2 bases outside the gene matches. CDR3: CASSQDNRGTGELFF. CDR3 nucleotides: TGCGCCAGCAGCCAAGATAACAGGGGGACCGGGGAGCTGTTTTTT.

This clonotype was counted many times. The rearrangement uses TRBV28 and TRBJ1-3; weak D call: TRBD1 (5 bases). CDR1 is MDHEN and CDR2 is SYDVKM in the germline V gene. The V end was cut by 6 bases, the J end by 10 bases, with 13 bases between. The CDR3 loop spans 12 amino acids. CDR3 DNA: TGTGCCAGCAGCGAAAGAGGGGTTACCATATATTTT. This sequence encodes CASSERGVTIYF. Drawing the rest from reference TRBV28 and TRBJ1-3, the complete variable domain is DVKVTQSSRYLVKRTGEKVFLECVQDMDHENMFWYRQDPGLGLRLIYFSYDVKMKEKGDIPEGYSVSREKKERFSLILESASTNQTSMYLCASSERGVTIYFGEGSWLTVV.

The chain uses TRBV19 and TRBJ1-5, with D tentatively TRBD1 (5 bases). Germline values: CDR1 LNHDA, CDR2 SQIVND (reference sequence). This CDR3 has 14 residues. Trimming pared 4 bases from V and 2 bases from J, leaving 9 bases between. Written as DNA, the CDR3 is TGTGCCAGTAGTAGAGGGGTGGGCAATCAGCCCCAGCATTTT. This codes for CASSRGVGNQPQHF.

This clonotype was observed at least ten times. This rearrangement joins TRBV25-1 to TRBJ2-5, with 13 bases lining up with TRBD2. V shed 7 bases and J 4 bases; nucleotides not matched to a gene: 9. Germline V lookup: CDR1 MGHDK, CDR2 SYGVNS. The CDR3 extends over 16 amino acids. CDR3 nucleotide sequence: TGTGCCAGCACGCGGGGGGGACTAGCGGGACTAGAGACCCAGTACTTC. Protein product: CASTRGGLAGLETQYF.